Listed here is a single T cell receptor (beta chain). This CDR3 is built from 16 residues. Between the trimmed V and J ends, which lost 0 bases and 1 base, there was a span of 12 bases. CDR1 MNHEY and CDR2 SVGAGI come from the germline V gene. These data come from a study of blood T cell repertoires in COVID-19. TCRdb's copy holds only in-frame clones and misses some; the assay was immunoSEQ multiplex PCR. This table has 90,000 to 110,000 clones, roughly 79% appearing once. The chain recombines TRBV6-5 with TRBJ1-1, with TRBD1 as a possible D gene (6 bases). The source of this sequence is a woman between 65 and 79 years old with acute or convalescent COVID-19. The specimen sequenced was peripheral blood. The CDR3, as DNA: TGTGCCAGCAGTTACTCCGCGACAGGCGCGAACACTGAAGCTTTCTTT. Amino acids: CASSYSATGANTEAFF.